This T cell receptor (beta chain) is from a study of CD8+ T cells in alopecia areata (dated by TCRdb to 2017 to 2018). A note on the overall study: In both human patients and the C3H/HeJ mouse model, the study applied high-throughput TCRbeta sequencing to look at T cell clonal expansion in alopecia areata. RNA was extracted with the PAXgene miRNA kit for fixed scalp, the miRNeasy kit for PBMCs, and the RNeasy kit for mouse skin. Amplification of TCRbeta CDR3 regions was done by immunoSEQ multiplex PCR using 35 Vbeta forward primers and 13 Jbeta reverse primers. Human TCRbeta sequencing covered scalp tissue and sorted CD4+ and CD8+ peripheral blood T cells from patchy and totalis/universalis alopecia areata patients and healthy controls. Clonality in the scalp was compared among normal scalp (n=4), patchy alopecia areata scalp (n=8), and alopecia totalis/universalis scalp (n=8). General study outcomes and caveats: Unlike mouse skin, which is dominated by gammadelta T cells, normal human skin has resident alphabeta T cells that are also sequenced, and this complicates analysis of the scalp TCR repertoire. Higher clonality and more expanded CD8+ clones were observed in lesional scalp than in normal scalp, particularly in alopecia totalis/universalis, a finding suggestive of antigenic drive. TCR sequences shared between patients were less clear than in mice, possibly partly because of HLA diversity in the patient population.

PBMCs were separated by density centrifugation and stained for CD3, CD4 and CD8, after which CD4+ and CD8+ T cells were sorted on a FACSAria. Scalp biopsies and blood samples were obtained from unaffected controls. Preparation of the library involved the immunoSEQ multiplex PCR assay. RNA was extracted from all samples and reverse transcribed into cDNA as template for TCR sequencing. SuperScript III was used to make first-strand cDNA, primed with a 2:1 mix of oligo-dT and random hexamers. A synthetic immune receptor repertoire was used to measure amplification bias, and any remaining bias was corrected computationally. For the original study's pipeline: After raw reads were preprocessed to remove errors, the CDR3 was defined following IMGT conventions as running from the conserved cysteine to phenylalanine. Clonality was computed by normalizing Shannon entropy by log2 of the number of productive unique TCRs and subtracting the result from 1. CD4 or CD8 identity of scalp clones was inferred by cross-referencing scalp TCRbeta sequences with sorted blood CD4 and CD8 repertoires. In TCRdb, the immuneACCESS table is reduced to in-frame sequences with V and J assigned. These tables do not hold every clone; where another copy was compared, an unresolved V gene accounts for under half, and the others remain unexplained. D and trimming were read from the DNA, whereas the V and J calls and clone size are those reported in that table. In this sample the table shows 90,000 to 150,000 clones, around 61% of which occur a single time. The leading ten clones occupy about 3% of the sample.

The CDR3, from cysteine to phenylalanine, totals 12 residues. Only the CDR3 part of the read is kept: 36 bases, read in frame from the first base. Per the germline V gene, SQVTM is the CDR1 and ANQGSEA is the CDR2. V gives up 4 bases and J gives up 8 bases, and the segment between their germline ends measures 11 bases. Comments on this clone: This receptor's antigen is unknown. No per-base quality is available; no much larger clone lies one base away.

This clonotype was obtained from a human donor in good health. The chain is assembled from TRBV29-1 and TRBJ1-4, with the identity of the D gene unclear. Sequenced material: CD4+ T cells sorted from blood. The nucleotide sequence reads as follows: TGCAGCGTTGGGGCCGGCCGGGAAAAACTGTTTTTT. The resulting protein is CSVGAGREKLFF.